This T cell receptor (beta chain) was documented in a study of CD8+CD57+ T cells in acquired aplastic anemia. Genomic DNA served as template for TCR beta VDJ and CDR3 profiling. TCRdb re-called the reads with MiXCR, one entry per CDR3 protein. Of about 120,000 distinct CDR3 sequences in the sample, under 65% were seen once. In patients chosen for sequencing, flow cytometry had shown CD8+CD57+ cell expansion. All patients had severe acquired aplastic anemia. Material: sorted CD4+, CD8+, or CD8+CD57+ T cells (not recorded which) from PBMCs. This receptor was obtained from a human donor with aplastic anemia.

The DNA for the CDR3 is TGCAGTGCCTCTGCAGCTGAAGCTTTCTTT. It is translated as CSASAAEAFF. This sequence joins TRBV20-1 and TRBJ1-1; D uncertain. The CDR3 has 10 amino acids. CDR1 and CDR2 from the germline V gene are DFQATT and SNEGSKA (reference sequence). The germline V and J ends were trimmed by 6 bases and 6 bases, with 8 bases remaining between them.